This TCR beta chain came from a study of T cell responses to AZD1222 COVID-19 vaccine. Study information: Second doses at about 4 or about 12 weeks were pooled.

Method: immunoSEQ multiplex PCR; TCRdb's copy keeps in-frame clones and lacks some. The table lists around 76,000 clones, 65% to 85% of them singletons. This clone appeared a single time. As yet, its antigen is unknown. Study conclusions and caveats: Reportedly, nearly half the spike-specific TCRs target unmutated variant regions. With dominance at 160-218 and 743-854, vaccine-associated CD4 TCRs spanned spike. Clonal diversity was possibly underestimated; the donors were predominantly white British and more often female.

The CDR3 extends over 14 amino acids. The V gene's germline CDR1 is MNHEY and CDR2 SMNVEV (reference sequence). With 4 bases removed from V and 3 bases from J, the gap between germline ends came to 11 bases. This TCR was recovered from an adult in good health. The sequencing used peripheral blood, collected on day 0 of AZD1222 vaccination. The chain is built from TRBV27 and TRBJ2-3; TRBD1 is a possible D gene (5 bases). The CDR3 is CASSSGMGTDTQYF. CDR3 nucleotide sequence: TGTGCCAGCAGTTCAGGGATGGGGACAGATACGCAGTATTTT.